The rows below give T cell receptor beta chains drawn from one sample of a study of blood T cells in healthy people across ages. TCRdb re-called the 5' RACE reads with MiXCR, one entry per CDR3 protein. Here the sample spans hundreds of thousands of distinct CDR3 sequences, 45% to 70% being singletons. The sample taken for sequencing was blood. All receptors come from a middle-aged man in good health. Both conserved end residues are part of each CDR3. Fields, in order: D gene, V gene, clone size, J gene, CDR3 length, CDR3 protein, CDR3 DNA. The D gene is left open where the match is weak. Some rows have no size entry. The others give once, few or many, or a class for an expanded clone.

D gene: .
V gene: TRBV7-2
clone size: once
J gene: TRBJ1-1
CDR3 length: 14
CDR3 protein: CASSLARGNAEAFF
CDR3 DNA: TGTGCCAGCAGCTTAGCGCGCGGAAACGCTGAAGCTTTCTTT

D gene: .
V gene: TRBV6-5
clone size: .
J gene: TRBJ2-1
CDR3 length: 15
CDR3 protein: CASSYSRPSYNEQFF
CDR3 DNA: TGTGCCAGCAGTTACTCGCGGCCCTCCTACAATGAGCAGTTCTTC

D gene: .
V gene: TRBV15
clone size: .
J gene: TRBJ2-2
CDR3 length: 13
CDR3 protein: CATSRLVAGELFF
CDR3 DNA: TGTGCCACCAGCAGGCTAGTTGCCGGGGAGCTGTTTTTT

D gene: TRBD2
V gene: TRBV20-1
clone size: .
J gene: TRBJ2-3
CDR3 length: 16
CDR3 protein: CSAREVAGGWLDTQYF
CDR3 DNA: TGCAGTGCTAGAGAAGTAGCGGGGGGGTGGTTAGATACGCAGTATTTT

D gene: TRBD1
V gene: TRBV28
clone size: once
J gene: TRBJ1-2
CDR3 length: 16
CDR3 protein: CASSPSRQGGNYGYTF
CDR3 DNA: TGTGCCAGCAGTCCCTCCCGACAGGGCGGAAACTATGGCTACACCTTC

D gene: TRBD1
V gene: TRBV5-5
clone size: .
J gene: TRBJ2-5
CDR3 length: 16
CDR3 protein: CASSLDVRTGGETQYF
CDR3 DNA: TGTGCCAGCAGCTTGGACGTCAGGACAGGGGGCGAGACCCAGTACTTC

D gene: .
V gene: TRBV5-6
clone size: .
J gene: TRBJ1-5
CDR3 length: 15
CDR3 protein: CASSLGAGPNQPQHF
CDR3 DNA: TGTGCCAGCAGCCTAGGGGCGGGGCCCAATCAGCCCCAGCATTTT

D gene: .
V gene: TRBV15
clone size: once
J gene: TRBJ2-5
CDR3 length: 15
CDR3 protein: CATSREREFQETQYF
CDR3 DNA: TGTGCCACCAGCAGAGAAAGGGAATTCCAAGAGACCCAGTACTTC

D gene: .
V gene: TRBV7-3
clone size: .
J gene: TRBJ2-7
CDR3 length: 17
CDR3 protein: CASTTSSVWGVGHEQYF
CDR3 DNA: TGTGCCAGCACCACCAGTTCAGTCTGGGGAGTGGGTCACGAGCAGTACTTC

D gene: TRBD1
V gene: TRBV4-1
clone size: few
J gene: TRBJ1-2
CDR3 length: 15
CDR3 protein: CASSLGQGHSQGYTF
CDR3 DNA: TGCGCCAGCAGCCTAGGACAGGGTCATTCGCAGGGCTACACCTTC

D gene: .
V gene: TRBV24-1
clone size: .
J gene: TRBJ2-1
CDR3 length: 13
CDR3 protein: CATSDFGRNEQFF
CDR3 DNA: TGTGCCACCAGTGATTTCGGGCGCAATGAGCAGTTCTTC

D gene: .
V gene: TRBV12-3/TRBV12-4
clone size: once
J gene: TRBJ1-4
CDR3 length: 13
CDR3 protein: CASCRNLNEKLFF
CDR3 DNA: TGTGCCAGCTGCAGAAACCTTAATGAAAAACTGTTTTTT

D gene: TRBD2
V gene: TRBV6-5
clone size: .
J gene: TRBJ2-7
CDR3 length: 15
CDR3 protein: CACSYSGSIAYEQYF
CDR3 DNA: TGTGCCTGCAGTTACAGCGGGAGTATAGCCTACGAGCAGTACTTC

D gene: TRBD2
V gene: TRBV7-2
clone size: .
J gene: TRBJ2-5
CDR3 length: 15
CDR3 protein: CASSPNGGARETQYF
CDR3 DNA: TGTGCCAGCAGCCCTAACGGGGGGGCCCGGGAGACCCAGTACTTC

D gene: TRBD2
V gene: TRBV6-5
clone size: once
J gene: TRBJ2-1
CDR3 length: 16
CDR3 protein: CASSYGRSGSLGEQFF
CDR3 DNA: TGTGCCAGCAGTTACGGGAGGAGCGGGAGCCTGGGTGAGCAGTTCTTC

D gene: .
V gene: TRBV6-2/TRBV6-3
clone size: .
J gene: TRBJ2-6
CDR3 length: 17
CDR3 protein: CASSYPGQSSGANVLTF
CDR3 DNA: TGTGCCAGCAGTTACCCGGGACAAAGCTCTGGGGCCAACGTCCTGACTTTC

D gene: .
V gene: TRBV13
clone size: .
J gene: TRBJ1-1
CDR3 length: 18
CDR3 protein: CASSPSEGDPFGNTEAFF
CDR3 DNA: TGTGCCAGCAGCCCCTCGGAGGGGGATCCCTTTGGGAACACTGAAGCTTTCTTT

D gene: .
V gene: TRBV6-2/TRBV6-3
clone size: .
J gene: TRBJ2-7
CDR3 length: 13
CDR3 protein: CASTDQTDYEQYF
CDR3 DNA: TGTGCCAGCACCGACCAGACAGACTACGAGCAGTACTTC

D gene: TRBD1
V gene: TRBV18
clone size: .
J gene: TRBJ1-2
CDR3 length: 14
CDR3 protein: CASSSSGQGVGYTF
CDR3 DNA: TGTGCCAGCTCAAGTTCCGGACAGGGGGTTGGCTACACCTTC

D gene: TRBD2
V gene: TRBV20-1
clone size: .
J gene: TRBJ2-7
CDR3 length: 16
CDR3 protein: CSAPTSGRRSSYEQYF
CDR3 DNA: TGCAGTGCTCCCACTAGCGGGAGGCGAAGCTCCTACGAGCAGTACTTC

D gene: .
V gene: TRBV7-9
clone size: .
J gene: TRBJ1-6
CDR3 length: 12
CDR3 protein: CASSQPLSPLHF
CDR3 DNA: TGTGCCAGCAGCCAGCCCCTTTCACCCCTCCACTTT

D gene: TRBD2
V gene: TRBV5-1
clone size: .
J gene: TRBJ2-5
CDR3 length: 14
CDR3 protein: CASSGQRGRETQYF
CDR3 DNA: TGCGCCAGCAGCGGCCAGCGGGGGCGAGAGACCCAGTACTTC

D gene: .
V gene: TRBV30
clone size: few
J gene: TRBJ1-2
CDR3 length: 14
CDR3 protein: CAWSTQDGPYGYTF
CDR3 DNA: TGTGCCTGGAGTACTCAGGACGGACCCTATGGCTACACCTTC

D gene: .
V gene: TRBV12-3/TRBV12-4
clone size: .
J gene: TRBJ2-2
CDR3 length: 13
CDR3 protein: CASSWAAGLGLFF
CDR3 DNA: TGTGCCAGCAGTTGGGCTGCAGGGCTGGGGCTGTTTTTT

D gene: TRBD1
V gene: TRBV3-1
clone size: once
J gene: TRBJ1-5
CDR3 length: 17
CDR3 protein: CASSQNTGTGGNQPQHF
CDR3 DNA: TGTGCCAGCAGCCAAAACACCGGGACAGGGGGCAATCAGCCCCAGCATTTT

D gene: .
V gene: TRBV4-1
clone size: .
J gene: TRBJ2-2
CDR3 length: 14
CDR3 protein: CASRPRTVTGELFF
CDR3 DNA: TGCGCCAGCAGACCTCGGACGGTTACCGGGGAGCTGTTTTTT

D gene: .
V gene: TRBV11-1
clone size: .
J gene: TRBJ1-6
CDR3 length: 15
CDR3 protein: CASSLGDGNNSPLHF
CDR3 DNA: TGTGCCAGCAGCTTGGGGGACGGCAATAATTCACCCCTCCACTTT

D gene: .
V gene: TRBV6-5
clone size: many
J gene: TRBJ2-5
CDR3 length: 10
CDR3 protein: CASGRETQYF
CDR3 DNA: TGTGCCAGCGGAAGAGAGACCCAGTACTTC

D gene: .
V gene: TRBV20-1
clone size: .
J gene: TRBJ1-2
CDR3 length: 12
CDR3 protein: CSASYGGYGYTF
CDR3 DNA: TGCAGTGCCAGCTACGGAGGCTATGGCTACACCTTC

D gene: .
V gene: TRBV20-1
clone size: .
J gene: TRBJ2-7
CDR3 length: 16
CDR3 protein: CSARDRTGLFPYEQYF
CDR3 DNA: TGCAGTGCTAGAGATAGAACAGGGTTGTTTCCCTACGAGCAGTACTTC

D gene: .
V gene: TRBV5-1
clone size: .
J gene: TRBJ2-4
CDR3 length: 16
CDR3 protein: CASSLGQRLAKNIQYF
CDR3 DNA: TGCGCCAGCAGCTTGGGTCAGAGATTAGCCAAAAACATTCAGTACTTC

D gene: .
V gene: TRBV5-8
clone size: .
J gene: TRBJ1-5
CDR3 length: 13
CDR3 protein: CASSLSDNQPQHF
CDR3 DNA: TGTGCCAGCAGCTTGAGCGATAATCAGCCCCAGCATTTT

D gene: .
V gene: TRBV12-3/TRBV12-4
clone size: .
J gene: TRBJ1-1
CDR3 length: 14
CDR3 protein: CASSLQLDSAKAFF
CDR3 DNA: TGTGCCAGCAGTTTACAACTGGACAGCGCTAAAGCTTTCTTT

D gene: TRBD2
V gene: TRBV11-2
clone size: .
J gene: TRBJ2-5
CDR3 length: 17
CDR3 protein: CASSTLNGTRIGETQYF
CDR3 DNA: TGTGCCAGCAGCACCCTGAACGGGACTAGGATTGGAGAGACCCAGTACTTC

D gene: TRBD2
V gene: TRBV12-3/TRBV12-4
clone size: .
J gene: TRBJ2-1
CDR3 length: 17
CDR3 protein: CASSSLAGLAGVGEQFF
CDR3 DNA: TGTGCCAGCAGTTCGTTAGCCGGGCTAGCGGGAGTCGGTGAGCAGTTCTTC

D gene: TRBD2
V gene: TRBV7-9
clone size: .
J gene: TRBJ2-1
CDR3 length: 15
CDR3 protein: CASSLGSGTHNEQFF
CDR3 DNA: TGTGCCAGCAGCTTAGGTAGCGGGACCCACAATGAGCAGTTCTTC

D gene: TRBD1
V gene: TRBV14
clone size: .
J gene: TRBJ1-1
CDR3 length: 14
CDR3 protein: CASSQGTGATEAFF
CDR3 DNA: TGTGCCAGCAGCCAAGGAACAGGGGCCACTGAAGCTTTCTTT

D gene: TRBD2
V gene: TRBV5-6
clone size: few
J gene: TRBJ2-1
CDR3 length: 16
CDR3 protein: CASSSPGLDTLNEQFF
CDR3 DNA: TGTGCCAGCAGCTCCCCGGGACTAGATACCCTAAATGAGCAGTTCTTC

D gene: .
V gene: TRBV5-1
clone size: .
J gene: TRBJ2-2
CDR3 length: 14
CDR3 protein: CATTGNLNTGELFF
CDR3 DNA: TGCGCCACTACAGGGAACTTGAACACCGGGGAGCTGTTTTTT

D gene: TRBD1
V gene: TRBV10-3
clone size: few
J gene: TRBJ2-7
CDR3 length: 15
CDR3 protein: CAISDLSQGLDEQYF
CDR3 DNA: TGTGCCATCAGTGACCTATCACAGGGGTTGGACGAGCAGTACTTC

D gene: .
V gene: TRBV6-1
clone size: once
J gene: TRBJ1-5
CDR3 length: 17
CDR3 protein: CASSPELGGYSNQPQHF
CDR3 DNA: TGTGCCAGCAGTCCTGAACTTGGAGGGTATAGCAATCAGCCCCAGCATTTT

D gene: .
V gene: TRBV20-1
clone size: .
J gene: TRBJ1-2
CDR3 length: 12
CDR3 protein: CSTTLSNYGYTF
CDR3 DNA: TGCAGTACTACGTTGTCTAACTATGGCTACACCTTC

D gene: .
V gene: TRBV4-1
clone size: few
J gene: TRBJ1-5
CDR3 length: 16
CDR3 protein: CASSQVLTKDNQPQHF
CDR3 DNA: TGCGCCAGCAGCCAAGTCTTGACAAAGGATAATCAGCCCCAGCATTTT

D gene: .
V gene: TRBV18
clone size: .
J gene: TRBJ2-6
CDR3 length: 15
CDR3 protein: CASSPFQSGANVLTF
CDR3 DNA: TGTGCCAGCTCACCTTTCCAATCTGGGGCCAACGTCCTGACTTTC

D gene: .
V gene: TRBV29-1
clone size: few
J gene: TRBJ1-2
CDR3 length: 12
CDR3 protein: CSVEGGSDGYTF
CDR3 DNA: TGCAGCGTTGAAGGAGGATCGGATGGCTACACCTTC

D gene: TRBD1
V gene: TRBV7-2
clone size: .
J gene: TRBJ1-2
CDR3 length: 14
CDR3 protein: CASSLGTGRYGYTF
CDR3 DNA: TGTGCCAGCAGCCTAGGGACAGGGAGGTATGGCTACACCTTC